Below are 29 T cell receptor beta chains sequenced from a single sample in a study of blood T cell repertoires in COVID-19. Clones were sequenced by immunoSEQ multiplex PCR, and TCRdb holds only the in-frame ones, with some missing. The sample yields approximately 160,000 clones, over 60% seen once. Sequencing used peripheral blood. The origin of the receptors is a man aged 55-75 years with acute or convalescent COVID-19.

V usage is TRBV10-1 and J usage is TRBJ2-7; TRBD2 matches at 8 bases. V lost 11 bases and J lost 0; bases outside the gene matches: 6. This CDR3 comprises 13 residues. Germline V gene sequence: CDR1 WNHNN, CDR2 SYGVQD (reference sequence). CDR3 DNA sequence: TGCGCCGGGGAAGCGGGGGACTCCTACGAGCAGTACTTC. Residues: CAGEAGDSYEQYF.

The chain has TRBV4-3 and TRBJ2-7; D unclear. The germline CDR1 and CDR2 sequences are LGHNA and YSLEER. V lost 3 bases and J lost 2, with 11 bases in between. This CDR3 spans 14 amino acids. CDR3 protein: CASSQEITAYEQYF. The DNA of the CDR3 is TGCGCCAGCAGCCAGGAAATAACAGCCTACGAGCAGTACTTC.

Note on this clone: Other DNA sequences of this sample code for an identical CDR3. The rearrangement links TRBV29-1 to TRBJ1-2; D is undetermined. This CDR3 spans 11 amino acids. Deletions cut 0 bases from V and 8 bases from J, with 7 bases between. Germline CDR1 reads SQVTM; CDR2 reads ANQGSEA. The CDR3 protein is CSVEDFYGYTF. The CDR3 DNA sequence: TGCAGCGTTGAAGATTTCTACGGCTACACCTTC.

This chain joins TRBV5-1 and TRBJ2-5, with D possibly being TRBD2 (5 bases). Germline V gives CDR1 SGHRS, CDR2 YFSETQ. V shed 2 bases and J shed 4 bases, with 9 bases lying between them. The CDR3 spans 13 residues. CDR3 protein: CASSFGVGETQYF. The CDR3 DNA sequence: TGCGCCAGCAGCTTCGGGGTTGGAGAGACCCAGTACTTC. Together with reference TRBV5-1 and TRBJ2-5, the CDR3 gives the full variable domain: KAGVTQTPRYLIKTRGQQVTLSCSPISGHRSVSWYQQTPGQGLQFLFEYFSETQRNKGNFPGRFSGRQFSNSRSEMNVSTLELGDSALYLCASSFGVGETQYFGPGTRLLVL.

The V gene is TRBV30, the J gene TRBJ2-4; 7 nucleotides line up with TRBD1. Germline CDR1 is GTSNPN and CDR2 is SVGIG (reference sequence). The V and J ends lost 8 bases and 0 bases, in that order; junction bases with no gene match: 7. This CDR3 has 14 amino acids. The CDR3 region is CASTGQIAKNIQYF. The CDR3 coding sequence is TGTGCCAGCACGGGACAGATAGCCAAAAACATTCAGTACTTC. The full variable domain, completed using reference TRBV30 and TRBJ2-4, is SQTIHQWPATLVQPVGSPLSLECTVEGTSNPNLYWYRQAAGRGLQLLFYSVGIGQISSEVPQNLSASRPQDRQFILSSKKLLLSDSGFYLCASTGQIAKNIQYFGAGTRLSVL.

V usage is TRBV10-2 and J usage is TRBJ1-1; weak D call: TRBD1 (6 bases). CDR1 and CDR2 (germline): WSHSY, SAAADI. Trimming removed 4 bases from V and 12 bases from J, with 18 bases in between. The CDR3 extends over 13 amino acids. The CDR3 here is CASSGQAPSGTFF. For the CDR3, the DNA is TGCGCCAGCAGTGGACAGGCCCCCAGTGGAACTTTCTTT.

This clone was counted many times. The CDR3 DNA follows: TGCAGTGCTAATGACAGGGGAGTTGAGAACGAGCAGTACTTC. Its protein is CSANDRGVENEQYF. J is TRBJ2-7 and V is TRBV20-1; 8 bases align to TRBD1. Germline V CDR1 and CDR2: DFQATT, SNEGSKA (reference sequence). CDR3 length: 14 residues. The junction had 10 bases not matched to a gene; V was cut back by 4 bases and J by 5 bases.

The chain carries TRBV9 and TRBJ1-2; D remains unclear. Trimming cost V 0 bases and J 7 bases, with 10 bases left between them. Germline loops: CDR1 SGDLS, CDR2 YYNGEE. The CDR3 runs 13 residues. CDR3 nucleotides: TGTGCCAGCAGCGTAGTATCGGGGTTTGGCTACACCTTC. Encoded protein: CASSVVSGFGYTF.

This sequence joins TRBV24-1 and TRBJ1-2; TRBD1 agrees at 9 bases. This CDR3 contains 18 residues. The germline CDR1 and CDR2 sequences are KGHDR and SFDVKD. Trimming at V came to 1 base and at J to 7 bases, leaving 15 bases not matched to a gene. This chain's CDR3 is CATSDFAGQGMVGSGYTF. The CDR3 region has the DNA TGTGCCACCAGTGATTTTGCGGGACAGGGCATGGTCGGGAGTGGCTACACCTTC.

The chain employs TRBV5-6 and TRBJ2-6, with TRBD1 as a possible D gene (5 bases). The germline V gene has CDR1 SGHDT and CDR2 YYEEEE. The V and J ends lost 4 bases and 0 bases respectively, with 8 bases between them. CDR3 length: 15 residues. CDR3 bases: TGTGCCAGCAGCGTTGACAGCTCTGGGGCCAACGTCCTGACTTTC. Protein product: CASSVDSSGANVLTF.

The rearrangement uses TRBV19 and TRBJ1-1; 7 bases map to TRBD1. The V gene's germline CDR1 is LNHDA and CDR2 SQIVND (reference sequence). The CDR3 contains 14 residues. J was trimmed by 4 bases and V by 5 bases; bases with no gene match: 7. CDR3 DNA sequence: TGTGCCAGTAGTGTCCAGGGGGTGGTCACTGAAGCTTTCTTT. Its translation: CASSVQGVVTEAFF.

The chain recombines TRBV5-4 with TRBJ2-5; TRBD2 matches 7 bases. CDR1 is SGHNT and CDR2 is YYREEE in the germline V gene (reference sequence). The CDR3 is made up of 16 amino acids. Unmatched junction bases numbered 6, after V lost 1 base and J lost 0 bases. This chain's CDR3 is CASSLRGGGDQETQYF. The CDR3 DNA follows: TGTGCCAGCAGCTTGAGGGGCGGGGGAGACCAAGAGACCCAGTACTTC.

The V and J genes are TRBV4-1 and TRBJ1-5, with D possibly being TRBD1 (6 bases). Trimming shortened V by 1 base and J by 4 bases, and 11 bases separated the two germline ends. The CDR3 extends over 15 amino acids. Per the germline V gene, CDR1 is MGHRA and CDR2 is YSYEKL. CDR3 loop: CASSQVQGLNQPQHF. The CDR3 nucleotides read TGCGCCAGCAGCCAAGTACAGGGTCTTAATCAGCCCCAGCATTTT.

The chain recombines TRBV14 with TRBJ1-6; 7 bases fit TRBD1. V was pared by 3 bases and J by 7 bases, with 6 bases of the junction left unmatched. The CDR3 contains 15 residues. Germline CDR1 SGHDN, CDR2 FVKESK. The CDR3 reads CASSQMDRTNSPLHF. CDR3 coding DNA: TGTGCCAGCAGCCAGATGGACAGGACAAATTCACCCCTCCACTTT.

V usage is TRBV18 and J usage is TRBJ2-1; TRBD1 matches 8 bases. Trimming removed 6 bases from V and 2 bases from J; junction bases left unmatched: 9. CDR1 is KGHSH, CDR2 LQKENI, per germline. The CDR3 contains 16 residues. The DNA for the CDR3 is TGTGCCAGCTCTCTGAGCCAGGGGGCTACCTACAATGAGCAGTTCTTC. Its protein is CASSLSQGATYNEQFF. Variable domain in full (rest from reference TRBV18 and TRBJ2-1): NAGVMQNPRHLVRRRGQEARLRCSPMKGHSHVYWYRQLPEEGLKFMVYLQKENIIDESGMPKERFSAEFPKEGPSILRIQQVVRGDSAAYFCASSLSQGATYNEQFFGPGTRLTVL.

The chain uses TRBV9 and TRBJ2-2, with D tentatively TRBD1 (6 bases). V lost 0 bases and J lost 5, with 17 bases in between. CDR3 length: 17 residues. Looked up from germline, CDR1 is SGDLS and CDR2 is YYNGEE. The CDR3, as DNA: TGTGCCAGCAGCGTAGGAGGGGGAAAGGGGAGAACCGGGGAGCTGTTTTTT. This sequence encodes CASSVGGGKGRTGELFF.

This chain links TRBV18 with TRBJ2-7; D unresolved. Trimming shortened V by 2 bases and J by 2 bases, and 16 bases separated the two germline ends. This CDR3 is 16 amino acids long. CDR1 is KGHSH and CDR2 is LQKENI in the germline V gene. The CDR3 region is CASSPSEHPFTYEQYF. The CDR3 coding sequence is TGTGCCAGCTCACCAAGCGAACACCCTTTTACCTACGAGCAGTACTTC.

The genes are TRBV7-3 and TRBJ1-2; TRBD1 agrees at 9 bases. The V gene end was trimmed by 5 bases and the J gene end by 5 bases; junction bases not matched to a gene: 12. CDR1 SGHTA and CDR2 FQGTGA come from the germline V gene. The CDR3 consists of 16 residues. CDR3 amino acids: CASSPSVNRGLYGYTF. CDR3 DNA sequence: TGTGCCAGCAGCCCCTCGGTAAACAGGGGGCTATATGGCTACACCTTC.

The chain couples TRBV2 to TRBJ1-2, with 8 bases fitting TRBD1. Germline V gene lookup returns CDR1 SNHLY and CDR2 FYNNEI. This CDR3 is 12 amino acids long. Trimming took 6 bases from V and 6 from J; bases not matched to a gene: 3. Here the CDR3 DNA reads TGTGCCAGCAGCTTCAGGGGGCATGGCTACACCTTC. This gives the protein CASSFRGHGYTF.

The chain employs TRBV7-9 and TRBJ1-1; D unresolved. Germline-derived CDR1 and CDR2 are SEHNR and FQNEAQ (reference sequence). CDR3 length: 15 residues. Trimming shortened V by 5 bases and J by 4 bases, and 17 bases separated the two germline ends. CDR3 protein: CASSGRTDSPTEAFF. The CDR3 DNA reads TGTGCCAGCAGCGGTCGGACGGACTCCCCCACTGAAGCTTTCTTT.

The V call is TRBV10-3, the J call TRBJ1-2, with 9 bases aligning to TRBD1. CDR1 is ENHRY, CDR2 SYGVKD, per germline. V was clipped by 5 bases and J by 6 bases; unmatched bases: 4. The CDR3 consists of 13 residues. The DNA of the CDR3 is TGTGCCATCAGTCGGACAGGGGCACATGGCTACACCTTC. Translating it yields CAISRTGAHGYTF.

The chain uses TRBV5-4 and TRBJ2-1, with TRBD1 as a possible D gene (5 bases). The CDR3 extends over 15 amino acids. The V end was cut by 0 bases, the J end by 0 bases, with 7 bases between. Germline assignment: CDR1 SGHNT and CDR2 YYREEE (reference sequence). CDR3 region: CASSLAGNSYNEQFF. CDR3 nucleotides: TGTGCCAGCAGCTTGGCAGGGAACTCCTACAATGAGCAGTTCTTC. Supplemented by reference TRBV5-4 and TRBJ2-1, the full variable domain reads ETGVTQSPTHLIKTRGQQVTLRCSSQSGHNTVSWYQQALGQGPQFIFQYYREEENGRGNFPPRFSGLQFPNYSSELNVNALELDDSALYLCASSLAGNSYNEQFFGPGTRLTVL.

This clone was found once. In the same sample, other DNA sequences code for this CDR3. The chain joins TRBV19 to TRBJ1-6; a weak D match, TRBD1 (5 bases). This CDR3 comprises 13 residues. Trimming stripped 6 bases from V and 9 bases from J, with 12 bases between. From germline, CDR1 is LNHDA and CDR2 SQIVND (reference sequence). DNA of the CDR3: TGTGCCAGTAGCATGCGCGGGGCTTCACCCCTCCACTTT. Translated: CASSMRGASPLHF.

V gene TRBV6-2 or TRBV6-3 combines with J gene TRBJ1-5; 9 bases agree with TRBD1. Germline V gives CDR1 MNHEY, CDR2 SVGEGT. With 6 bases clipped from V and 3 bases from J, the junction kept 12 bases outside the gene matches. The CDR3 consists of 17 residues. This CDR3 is CASSAQTGGLYNQPQHF. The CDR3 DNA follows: TGTGCCAGCAGCGCTCAGACAGGGGGGTTATACAATCAGCCCCAGCATTTT.

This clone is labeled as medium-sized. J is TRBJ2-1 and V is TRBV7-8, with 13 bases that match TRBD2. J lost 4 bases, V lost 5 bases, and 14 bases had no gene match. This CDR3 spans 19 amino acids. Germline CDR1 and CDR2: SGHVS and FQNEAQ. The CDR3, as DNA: TGTGCCAGCAGCCACCCGCGACTAGCGGGGGGCACCCAGTACAATGAGCAGTTCTTC. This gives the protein CASSHPRLAGGTQYNEQFF.

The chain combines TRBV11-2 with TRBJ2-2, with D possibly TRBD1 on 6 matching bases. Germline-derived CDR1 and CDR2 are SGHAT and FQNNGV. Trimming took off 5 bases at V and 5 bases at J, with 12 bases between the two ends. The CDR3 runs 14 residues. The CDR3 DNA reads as TGTGCCAGCAGCCAAGGACAGCAAACCGGGGAGCTGTTTTTT. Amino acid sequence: CASSQGQQTGELFF.

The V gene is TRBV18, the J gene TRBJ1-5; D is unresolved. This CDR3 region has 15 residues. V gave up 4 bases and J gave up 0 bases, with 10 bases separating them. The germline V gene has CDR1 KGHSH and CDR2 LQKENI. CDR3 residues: CASSREVYSNQPQHF. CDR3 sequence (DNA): TGTGCCAGCTCACGTGAGGTTTATAGCAATCAGCCCCAGCATTTT.

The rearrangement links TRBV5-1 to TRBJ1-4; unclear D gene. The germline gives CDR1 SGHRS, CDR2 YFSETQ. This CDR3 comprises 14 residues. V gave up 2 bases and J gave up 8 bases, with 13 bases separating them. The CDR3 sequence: CASSFSQVREKLFF. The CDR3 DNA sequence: TGCGCCAGCAGCTTTAGTCAGGTGCGAGAAAAACTGTTTTTT.

The CDR3 DNA sequence: TGTGCCAGCAGCAGGGACACTGGGAACATTCAGTACTTC. Protein product: CASSRDTGNIQYF. The chain links TRBV21-1 to TRBJ2-4; the tabulated D call, TRBD1, remains unverified against the DNA. TRBV21-1 is assigned pseudogene status. The CDR3 length is 13 residues.